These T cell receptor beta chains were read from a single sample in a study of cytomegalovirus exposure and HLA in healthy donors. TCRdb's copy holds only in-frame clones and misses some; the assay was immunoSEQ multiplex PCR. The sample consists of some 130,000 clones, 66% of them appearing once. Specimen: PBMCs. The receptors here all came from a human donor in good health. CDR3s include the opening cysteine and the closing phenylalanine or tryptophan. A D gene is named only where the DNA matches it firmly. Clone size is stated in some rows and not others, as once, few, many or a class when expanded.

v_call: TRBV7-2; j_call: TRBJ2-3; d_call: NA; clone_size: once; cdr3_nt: TGTGCCAGCAGCTTAGGACCACCCCAGACAGGCGGCACAGATACGCAGTATTTT; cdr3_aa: CASSLGPPQTGGTDTQYF
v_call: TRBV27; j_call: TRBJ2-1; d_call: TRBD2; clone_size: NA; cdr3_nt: TGTGCCAGCAAGGTGGTAGCGGGAGGCCCGGACGAGCAGTTCTTC; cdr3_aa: CASKVVAGGPDEQFF
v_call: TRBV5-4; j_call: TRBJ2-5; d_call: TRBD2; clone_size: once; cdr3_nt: TGTGCCAGCAGCTCACTAGCGGGAGGCGAGGCCCAGTACTTC; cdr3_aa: CASSSLAGGEAQYF
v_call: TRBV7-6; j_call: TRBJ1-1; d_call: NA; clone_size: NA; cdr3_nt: TGTGCCAGCAGCTTAGCCACAGGTTTGAACACTGAAGCTTTCTTT; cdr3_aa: CASSLATGLNTEAFF
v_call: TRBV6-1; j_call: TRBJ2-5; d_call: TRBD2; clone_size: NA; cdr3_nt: TGTGCCAGCAGTGAAGTGACAGCGGGAACCCAAGAGACCCAGTACTTC; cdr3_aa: CASSEVTAGTQETQYF
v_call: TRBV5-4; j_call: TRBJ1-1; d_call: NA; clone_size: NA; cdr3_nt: TGTGCCAGCAGCTTGATTCGGGGGGCGGGGAACACTGAAGCTTTCTTT; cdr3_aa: CASSLIRGAGNTEAFF
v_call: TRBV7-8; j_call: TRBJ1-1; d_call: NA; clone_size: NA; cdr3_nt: TGTGCCAGCAGCCCCCGACAGAACGAAGCTTTCTTT; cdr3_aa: CASSPRQNEAFF
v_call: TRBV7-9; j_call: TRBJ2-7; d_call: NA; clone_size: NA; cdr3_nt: TGTGCCAGCAGCTGGGGGGGGGCGCGGGTGGACGAGCAGTACTTC; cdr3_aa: CASSWGGARVDEQYF
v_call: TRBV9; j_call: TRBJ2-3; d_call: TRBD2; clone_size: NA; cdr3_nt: TGTGCCAGCAGCGCCCAACTAGCGAGTTTCGCAGATACGCAGTATTTT; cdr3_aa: CASSAQLASFADTQYF
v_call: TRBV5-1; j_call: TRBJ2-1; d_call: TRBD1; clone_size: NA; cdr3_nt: TGCGCCAGCAGCACAGGGGGAAATGAGCAGTTCTTC; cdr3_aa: CASSTGGNEQFF
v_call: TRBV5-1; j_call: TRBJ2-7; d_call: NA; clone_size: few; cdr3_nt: TGCGCCAGCAGCAGGGTAGGGGGGGGCCAGTACGAGCAGTACTTC; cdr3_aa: CASSRVGGGQYEQYF
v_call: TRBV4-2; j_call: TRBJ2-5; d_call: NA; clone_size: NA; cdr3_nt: TGTGCCAGCAGCCAGTCTAGGGGGACCCTCGGGACCCAGTACTTC; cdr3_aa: CASSQSRGTLGTQYF
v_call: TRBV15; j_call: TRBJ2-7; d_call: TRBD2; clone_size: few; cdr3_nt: TGTGCCACCAGCAGAGAGGGACTAGTCTACGAGCAGTACTTC; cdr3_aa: CATSREGLVYEQYF
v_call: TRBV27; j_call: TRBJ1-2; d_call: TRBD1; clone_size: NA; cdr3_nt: TGTGCCAGCAGTTTATCCTGGACAGGGGACTATGGCTACACCTTC; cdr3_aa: CASSLSWTGDYGYTF
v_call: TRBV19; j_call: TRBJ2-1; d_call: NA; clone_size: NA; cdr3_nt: TGTGCCACCACCCCACGGGGGCCTAGCGGAGAGCAGTTCTTC; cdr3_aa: CATTPRGPSGEQFF
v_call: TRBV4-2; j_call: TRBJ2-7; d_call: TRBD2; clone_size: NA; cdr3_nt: TGTGCCAGCAGCACCCGGACTAGCGGGGATGCCTACGAGCAGTACTTC; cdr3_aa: CASSTRTSGDAYEQYF
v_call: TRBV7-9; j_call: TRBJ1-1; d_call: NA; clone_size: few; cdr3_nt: TGTGCCAGCACCCGACAAACAGAAGAAGCTTTCTTT; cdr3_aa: CASTRQTEEAFF
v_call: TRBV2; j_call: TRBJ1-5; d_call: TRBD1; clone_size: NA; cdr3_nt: TGTGCCAGCGACAGGGGAAAGAACAATCAGCCCCAGCATTTT; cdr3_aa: CASDRGKNNQPQHF
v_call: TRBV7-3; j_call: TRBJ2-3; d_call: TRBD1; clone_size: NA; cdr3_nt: TGTGCCAGCAGCGAAGACAGGGCCACAGATGCGCAGTATTTT; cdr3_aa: CASSEDRATDAQYF
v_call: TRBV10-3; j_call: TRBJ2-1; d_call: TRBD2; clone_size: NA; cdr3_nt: TGTGCCATCGGGGCTAGCGGGGTTAACAATGAGCAGTTCTTC; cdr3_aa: CAIGASGVNNEQFF
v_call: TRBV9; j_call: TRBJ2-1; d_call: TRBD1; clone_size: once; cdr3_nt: TGTGCCAGCAGCGCATACACAGGGGGCGAGCAGTTCTTC; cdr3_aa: CASSAYTGGEQFF
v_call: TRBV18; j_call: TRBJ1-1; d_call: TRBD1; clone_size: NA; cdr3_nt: TGTGCCAGCTCACCATACGGGACAGGGGAGACTGAAGCTTTCTTT; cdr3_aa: CASSPYGTGETEAFF
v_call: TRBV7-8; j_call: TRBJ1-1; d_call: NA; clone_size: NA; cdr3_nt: TGTGCCAGCGCCAGGGGAAACACTGAAGCTTTCTTT; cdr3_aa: CASARGNTEAFF
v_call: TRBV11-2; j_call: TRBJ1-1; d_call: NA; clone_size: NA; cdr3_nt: TGTGCCAGCATCCACCCCTCCGGTATGAACACTGAAGCTTTCTTT; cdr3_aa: CASIHPSGMNTEAFF
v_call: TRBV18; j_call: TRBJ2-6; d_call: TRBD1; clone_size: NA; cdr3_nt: TGTGCCAGCTCACCTCCCGGGACAGGAAACTCTGGGGCCAACGTCCTGACTTTC; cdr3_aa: CASSPPGTGNSGANVLTF
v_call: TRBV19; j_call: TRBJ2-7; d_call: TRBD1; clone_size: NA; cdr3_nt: TGTGCCAGTAGCGGACAGGGGCCGTCCTACGAGCAGTACTTC; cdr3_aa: CASSGQGPSYEQYF
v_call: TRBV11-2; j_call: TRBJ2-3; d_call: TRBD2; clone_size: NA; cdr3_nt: TGTGCCAGCAGGGGGGGGAAGGGACTAACTATCACAGATACGCAGTATTTT; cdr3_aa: CASRGGKGLTITDTQYF
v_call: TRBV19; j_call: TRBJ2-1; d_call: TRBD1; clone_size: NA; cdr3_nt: TGTGCCAGTAGTTTGGGTCGGACAGGGCGTGAGCAGTTCTTC; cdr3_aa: CASSLGRTGREQFF
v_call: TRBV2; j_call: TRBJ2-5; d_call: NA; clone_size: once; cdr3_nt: TGTGCCAGCCAGGGTCAAGAGACCCAGTACTTC; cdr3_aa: CASQGQETQYF
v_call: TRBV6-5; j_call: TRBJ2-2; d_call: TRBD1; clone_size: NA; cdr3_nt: TGTGCCAGCAGTTACTTTGGACAGGGGGGTTCGGGGGAGCTGTTTTTT; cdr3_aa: CASSYFGQGGSGELFF
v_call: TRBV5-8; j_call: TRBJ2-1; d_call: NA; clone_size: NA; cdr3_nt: TGTGCCAGCAGCTTACCCCCGGTTGGGGGCGGGAGACACTACAATGAGCAGTTCTTC; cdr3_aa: CASSLPPVGGGRHYNEQFF
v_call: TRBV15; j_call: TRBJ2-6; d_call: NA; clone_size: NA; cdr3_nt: TGTGCCACCAGCAGGTTAGCCGTTGAGGCGGGGGCCAACGTCCTGACTTTC; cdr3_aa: CATSRLAVEAGANVLTF
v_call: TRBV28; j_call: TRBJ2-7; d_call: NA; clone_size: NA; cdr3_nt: TGTGCCAGCAGTTTGGTGCAGGGGAACTACGAGCAGTACTTC; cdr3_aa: CASSLVQGNYEQYF
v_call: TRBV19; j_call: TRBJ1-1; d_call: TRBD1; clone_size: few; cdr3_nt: TGTGCCAGCAAAGGCTGGGGACAGGGCACTGAAGCTTTCTTT; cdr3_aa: CASKGWGQGTEAFF
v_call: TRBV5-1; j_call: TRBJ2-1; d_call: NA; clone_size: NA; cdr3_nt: TGCGCCAGCAGCACCGCGCGGAATGAGCAGTTCTTC; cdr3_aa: CASSTARNEQFF
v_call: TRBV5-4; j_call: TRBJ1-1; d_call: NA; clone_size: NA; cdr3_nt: TGTGCCAGCAGCTTCGGGGGGACGGTCGACACTGAAGCTTTCTTT; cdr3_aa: CASSFGGTVDTEAFF
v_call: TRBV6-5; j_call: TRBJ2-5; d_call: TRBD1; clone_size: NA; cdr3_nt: TGTGCCAGCAGTCAAACAGGGGCCCAAGAGACCCAGTACTTC; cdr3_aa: CASSQTGAQETQYF
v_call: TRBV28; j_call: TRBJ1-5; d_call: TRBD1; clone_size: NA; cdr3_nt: TGTGCCAGCATCGGCAGGGGGCGAGATCAGCCCCAGCATTTT; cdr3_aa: CASIGRGRDQPQHF
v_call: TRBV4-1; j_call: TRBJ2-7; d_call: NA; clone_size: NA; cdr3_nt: TGCGCCAGCAGCCCAAGGGGGCCGGGAGGGAGACGTATCCACACCTACGAGCAGTACTTC; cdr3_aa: CASSPRGPGGRRIHTYEQYF
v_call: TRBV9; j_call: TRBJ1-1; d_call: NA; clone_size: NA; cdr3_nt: TGTGCCAGCAGCGTAGGTGCGAGAGACACTGAAGCTTTCTTT; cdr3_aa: CASSVGARDTEAFF
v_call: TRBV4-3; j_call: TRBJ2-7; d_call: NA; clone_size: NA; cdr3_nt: TGCGCCAGCAGCCAAGACCGGGCGTCGTGGGGCGAGCAGTACTTC; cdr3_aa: CASSQDRASWGEQYF
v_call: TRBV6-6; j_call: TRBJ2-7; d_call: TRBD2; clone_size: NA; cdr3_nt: TGTGCCAGCAGACTCACCGGGACTAGCGGGGTCGAGCAGTACTTC; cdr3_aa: CASRLTGTSGVEQYF
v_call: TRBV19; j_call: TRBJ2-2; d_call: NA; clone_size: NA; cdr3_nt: TGTGCCAGTAGGACAGGAACGAACACCGGGGAGCTGTTTTTT; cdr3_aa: CASRTGTNTGELFF